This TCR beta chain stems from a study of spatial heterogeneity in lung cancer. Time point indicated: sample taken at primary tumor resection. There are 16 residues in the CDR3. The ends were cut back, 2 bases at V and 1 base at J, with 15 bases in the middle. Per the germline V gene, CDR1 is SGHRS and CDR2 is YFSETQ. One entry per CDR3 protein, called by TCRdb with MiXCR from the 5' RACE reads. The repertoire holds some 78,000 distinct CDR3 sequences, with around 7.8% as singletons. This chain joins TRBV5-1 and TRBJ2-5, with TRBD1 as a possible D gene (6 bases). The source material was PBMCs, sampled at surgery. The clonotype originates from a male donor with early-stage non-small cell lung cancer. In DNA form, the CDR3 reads TGCGCCAGCAGCTTCGAGGGACATACTTTCCAAGAGACCCAGTACTTC. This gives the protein CASSFEGHTFQETQYF.